This note documents a single TCR beta chain sequence. Its specificity is not known. This entry belongs to a study of STAT3 mutations in large granular lymphocyte leukemia. Study-wide findings and caveats: Differing intervals and regimens complicate linking therapy response to clone burden. After therapy, about 35% of the 18 patients switched clonotypes, all new clones STAT3 wild type. Every T-LGLL patient had at least one immunodominant TCRbeta clonotype. In some patients, a small highly pathogenic clone possibly went undetected.

V lost 0 bases and J lost 4, with 12 bases in between. This CDR3 has 15 residues. The germline CDR1 and CDR2 sequences are LNHNV and YYDKDF (reference sequence). Data came from immunoSEQ multiplex PCR; TCRdb stores just in-frame clones and leaves some out. This table has around 26,000 clones, 94% appearing once. V usage is TRBV15 and J usage is TRBJ1-1, with D uncertain. Source material: peripheral blood mononuclear cells. The clonotype was recovered from a man aged 40-55 years with T-cell large granular lymphocyte leukemia. Some clones in this sample may be carry-over from other donors' samples. The chain's CDR3 is CATSREGSWTTEAFF. CDR3 coding DNA: TGTGCCACCAGCAGAGAGGGAAGCTGGACCACTGAAGCTTTCTTT.